A selection of T cell receptor beta chains follows, all from one sample in a study of T cell repertoires in cytomegalovirus infection. TCRdb re-analysed the reads in MiXCR, keeping a single row per CDR3 protein. The data show hundreds of thousands of distinct CDR3 sequences, approximately 40% seen once. For these TCRs, the target antigens are not known. Sequences were derived from cultured PBMCs, sampled from culture after CMV antigen stimulation. These receptors were taken from a human donor in good health (CMV status not recorded). Some clones in this sample may be carry-over from other donors' samples. CDR3s include the opening cysteine and the closing phenylalanine or tryptophan. A D gene is named only where the DNA matches it firmly. Size is omitted from some rows. Given values are once, few, many or a class for expanded clones.

TRBJ2-3,TRBD2,TRBV7-2,13,-,TGTGCCAGCAGCCTGACTAGCGGGAGGGCCGGGTCTTTT,CASSLTSGRAGSF
TRBJ2-1,TRBD2,TRBV7-9,16,-,TGTGCCAGCAGCCAAGGACTAGCGGCCGGGGGAAATGAGCAGTTCTTC,CASSQGLAAGGNEQFF
TRBJ2-1,-,TRBV2,14,few,TGTGCCAGCAGTGTAACGGTGGGCGGGGATGAGCAGTTCTTC,CASSVTVGGDEQFF
TRBJ2-7,TRBD2,TRBV4-3,14,-,TGCGCCAGCAGCCAACTAGCGGGGTCCTACGAGCAGTACTTC,CASSQLAGSYEQYF
TRBJ2-2,-,TRBV7-9,15,few,TGTGCCAGCAGCTTAGCAGTGGGCAACACCGGGGAGCTGTTTTTT,CASSLAVGNTGELFF
TRBJ2-1,TRBD2,TRBV7-2,13,many,TGTGCCAGCAGCTTAAGGGCGGGGGGTGCCCAGTTCTTC,CASSLRAGGAQFF
TRBJ2-7,TRBD2,TRBV7-8,15,many,TGTGCCAGCAGTCCCGGGACGGGAGGGCACTACGAGCAGTACTTC,CASSPGTGGHYEQYF
TRBJ2-4,-,TRBV10-3,14,-,TGTGCCATCAGTGAGGGACAGAACAAAAACATTCAGTACTTC,CAISEGQNKNIQYF
TRBJ2-1,-,TRBV6-4,15,-,TGTGCCAGCAGTGACACGGCCCGATTTGGCAATGAGCAGTTCTTC,CASSDTARFGNEQFF
TRBJ2-6,-,TRBV28,14,-,TGTGCCAGCAGCCGCCAACGGGGGGCCAACGTCCTGACTTTC,CASSRQRGANVLTF
TRBJ1-4,-,TRBV11-2,14,few,TGTGCCAGCAGCAGACAGCCACAAAGTGGAAAACTGTTTTTT,CASSRQPQSGKLFF
TRBJ2-1,TRBD1,TRBV28,15,-,TGTGCCAGCTCAACGGCGGGACAGGCTTACAATGAGCAGTTCTTC,CASSTAGQAYNEQFF
TRBJ2-5,TRBD1,TRBV7-2,13,-,TGTGCCAGCAGAGGGACAGGGGTTGAGACCCAGTACTTC,CASRGTGVETQYF
TRBJ2-2,TRBD1,TRBV7-2,16,-,TGTGCCAGCAGCCCAGCACAGGGGGCATTCACCGGGGAGCTGTTTTTT,CASSPAQGAFTGELFF
TRBJ1-2,TRBD1,TRBV7-9,13,few,TGTGCCAGCAGAGGGACAGGGGGCTATGGCTACACCTTC,CASRGTGGYGYTF
TRBJ2-4,-,TRBV28,16,-,TGTGCCAGCAGTCCTCCCGTCGGGATAGCCAAAAACATTCAGTACTTC,CASSPPVGIAKNIQYF
TRBJ2-7,TRBD1,TRBV6-5,16,-,TGTGCCAGCAGTGTCCAGGGGGCCCCGAGCTCCTACGAGCAGTACTTC,CASSVQGAPSSYEQYF
TRBJ2-3,-,TRBV7-8,14,-,TGTGCCAGCAGCGCCATGATAGCGAAAGATACGCAGTATTTT,CASSAMIAKDTQYF
TRBJ2-3,-,TRBV7-2,13,few,TGTGCCAGCAGCCCCCTAGCGACAGATACGCAGTATTTT,CASSPLATDTQYF
TRBJ2-7,-,TRBV12-3/TRBV12-4,15,-,TGTGCCAGCAGCCCTCCGGGGGCGGGTAGTTACGAGCAGTACTTC,CASSPPGAGSYEQYF
TRBJ2-4,TRBD2,TRBV12-3/TRBV12-4,20,-,TGTGCCAGCAGACGCGCAAGCGGGGGAGCAAGGAACTATTCCAAAAACATTCAGTACTTC,CASRRASGGARNYSKNIQYF
TRBJ2-6,-,TRBV6-1,13,few,TGTGCCACCCTGGCCTCTGGGGCCAACGTCCTGACTTTC,CATLASGANVLTF
TRBJ1-4,-,TRBV7-9,14,few,TGTGCCTGCCATTCCGGGGAAACTAATGAAAAACTGTTTTTT,CACHSGETNEKLFF
TRBJ1-6,-,TRBV27,13,-,TGTGCCAGCAGCGGGGCTAACAATTCACCCCTCCACTTT,CASSGANNSPLHF
TRBJ1-3,-,TRBV7-2,18,many,TGTGCCAGCAGCTTAGCCTTACACCGATTGGGCTCTGGAAACACCATATATTTT,CASSLALHRLGSGNTIYF
TRBJ2-1,-,TRBV2,15,-,TGTGCCAGCAGTGTACAGAGCCCCTCCTACAATGAGCAGTTCTTC,CASSVQSPSYNEQFF
TRBJ1-6,-,TRBV5-4,15,-,TGTGCCAGCAGCTTGGGGCGACAGCGAGGTTCACCCCTCCACTTT,CASSLGRQRGSPLHF
TRBJ2-1,TRBD2,TRBV7-2,15,-,TGTGCCAGCAGCCCGATAGCGGGATCCTACAATGAGCAGTTCTTC,CASSPIAGSYNEQFF
TRBJ2-1,-,TRBV18,16,-,TGTGCCAGCTCACCAACCCCCGGAGGAAGACGCAATGAGCAGTTCTTC,CASSPTPGGRRNEQFF
TRBJ2-3,TRBD2,TRBV27,16,-,TGTGCCAGCAGTTTCCCCCCGGCGGGAGCTCTAGGGGTGCAGTATTTT,CASSFPPAGALGVQYF
TRBJ1-3,-,TRBV7-6,16,many,TGTGCCAGCAGCTTAGCTCCGGATCCCCGGATAAACACCATATATTTT,CASSLAPDPRINTIYF
TRBJ2-7,-,TRBV7-2,15,-,TGTGCCAGCAGCTTAGCCTCATCGCCAGAAAACGAGCAGTACTTC,CASSLASSPENEQYF
TRBJ1-2,TRBD1,TRBV7-2,15,many,TGTGCCAGCAGCACCCGACAGGGGGGTCGTGATGGCTACACCTTC,CASSTRQGGRDGYTF
TRBJ2-5,TRBD2,TRBV7-3,14,-,TGCGGCTCACAACTAGCGGGAGCGGGAGAGACCCAGTACTTC,CGSQLAGAGETQYF